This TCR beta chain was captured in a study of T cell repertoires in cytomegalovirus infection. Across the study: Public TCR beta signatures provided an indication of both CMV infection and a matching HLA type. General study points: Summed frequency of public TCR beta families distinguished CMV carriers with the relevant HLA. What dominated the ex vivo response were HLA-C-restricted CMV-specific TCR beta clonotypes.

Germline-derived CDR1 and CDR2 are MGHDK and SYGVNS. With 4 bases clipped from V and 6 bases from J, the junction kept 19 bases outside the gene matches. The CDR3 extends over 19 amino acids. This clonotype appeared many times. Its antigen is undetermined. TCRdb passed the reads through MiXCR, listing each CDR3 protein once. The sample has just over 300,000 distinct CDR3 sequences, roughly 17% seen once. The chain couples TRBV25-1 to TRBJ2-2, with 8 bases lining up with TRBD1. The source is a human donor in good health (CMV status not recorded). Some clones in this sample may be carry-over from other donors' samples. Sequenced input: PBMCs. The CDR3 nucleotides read TGTGCCAGCAGTGCATCGGGACCGCCGGGACAGGTTGTGTCCGGGGAGCTGTTTTTT. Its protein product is CASSASGPPGQVVSGELFF.